The text below deals with one T cell receptor beta chain. Its target is unknown. The record originates from a study of Ad26.COV2.S vaccination and SARS-CoV-2 variants. Specified treatment: about 20 received Ad26.COV2.S at low or high dose, single or two shots; 5 received placebo; per-sample allocation not given. Sampling took place 63 days after the first vaccine or placebo injection. The repertoire was sequenced with immunoSEQ multiplex PCR; TCRdb's copy has only in-frame clones and lacks some. The data contain about 410,000 clones, 70% to 90% of them seen just once; the ten biggest clones take up under 2%. Findings and caveats of the study: The placebo group had lower spike-specific TCR breadth than the vaccine recipients did. Measures of TCR breadth and depth may have fallen short of total T cell responses.

The trim removed 0 bases at V and 5 bases at J, leaving 7 bases unmatched. Germline V CDR1 and CDR2: SGHNT, YYREEE (reference sequence). The CDR3 consists of 15 residues. The clonotype comes from a person between 18 and 65 years old who received the Ad26.COV2.S COVID-19 vaccine or a placebo. The rearrangement uses TRBV5-4 and TRBJ2-7, with 8 bases that match TRBD2. Source: peripheral blood, taken in a trial of Ad26.COV2.S vaccine versus placebo. CDR3 in amino acids: CASSLVGTRSHEQYF. CDR3 nucleotides: TGTGCCAGCAGCTTGGTAGGGACTAGAAGCCACGAGCAGTACTTC. Full variable domain (outside the CDR3, taken from reference TRBV5-4 and TRBJ2-7): ETGVTQSPTHLIKTRGQQVTLRCSSQSGHNTVSWYQQALGQGPQFIFQYYREEENGRGNFPPRFSGLQFPNYSSELNVNALELDDSALYLCASSLVGTRSHEQYFGPGTRLTVT.